The 17 T cell receptor beta chains below were found in one sample sequenced in a study of control samples from healthy donors and cancer patients. Produced via immunoSEQ multiplex PCR; TCRdb's table is partial and in-frame only. Of some 80,000 clones listed, 85% to 95% are singletons. The sequenced sample was blood. All receptors derive from a woman between 55 and 75 years old in good health.

The chain couples TRBV28 to TRBJ1-2, with D hard to call. The CDR3 has 13 residues. V shed 4 bases and J shed 2 bases, with 8 bases lying between them. Germline CDR1 reads MDHEN; CDR2 reads SYDVKM. CDR3 coding DNA: TGTGCCAGCAGTTCCCGGGTAAACTATGGCTACACCTTC. Amino acids: CASSSRVNYGYTF.

J is TRBJ1-2 and V is TRBV29-1; 7 nucleotides match TRBD1. The CDR3 runs to 14 residues. Per germline, CDR1 SQVTM and CDR2 ANQGSEA. Trimming at V came to 3 bases and at J to 5 bases, leaving 9 bases not matched to a gene. The CDR3 loop is CSVDSDRSKYGYTF. The CDR3 bases are TGCAGCGTTGATTCGGACAGGTCGAAATATGGCTACACCTTC.

The V gene is TRBV6-1, the J gene TRBJ1-2, with TRBD1 as a possible D gene (6 bases). Between the trimmed V and J ends, which lost 3 bases and 0 bases, there was a span of 14 bases. This CDR3 spans 16 amino acids. Germline values: CDR1 MNHNS, CDR2 SASEGT. The CDR3 nucleotides are TGTGCCAGCAGTGACACCCGGGACACGTCTAACTATGGCTACACCTTC. Translation: CASSDTRDTSNYGYTF.

The rearrangement links TRBV7-2 to TRBJ2-3; 13 bases fit TRBD2. The CDR3 is 16 amino acids. The V and J ends lost 4 bases and 4 bases, in that order; junction bases with no gene match: 5. Germline CDR1 is SGHTA and CDR2 is FQGNSA. The CDR3 nucleotides read TGTGCCAGCAGCTCTAGGACTAGCGGGAGAGCAGATACGCAGTATTTT. Translating gives CASSSRTSGRADTQYF.

This chain connects TRBV20-1 to TRBJ2-3; D unresolved. Germline V gene data show CDR1 as DFQATT and CDR2 as SNEGSKA (reference sequence). V was pared by 3 bases and J by 0 bases, with 7 bases between. This CDR3 is built from 13 residues. The CDR3: CSASADSTDTQYF. CDR3 coding DNA: TGCAGTGCTAGTGCCGACAGCACAGATACGCAGTATTTT.

This clone was seen just once. The V gene is TRBV5-1, the J gene TRBJ2-3; D is perhaps TRBD1 (6 bases). CDR3 length: 14 residues. Per the germline V gene, CDR1 is SGHRS and CDR2 is YFSETQ. V lost 4 bases to trimming and J lost 6 bases, with 15 bases between them. The CDR3 spells CASSRTGPKDTQYF. CDR3 DNA: TGCGCCAGCAGCCGAACAGGGCCCAAGGATACGCAGTATTTT. The whole variable domain, filled in from reference TRBV5-1 and TRBJ2-3, reads KAGVTQTPRYLIKTRGQQVTLSCSPISGHRSVSWYQQTPGQGLQFLFEYFSETQRNKGNFPGRFSGRQFSNSRSEMNVSTLELGDSALYLCASSRTGPKDTQYFGPGTRLTVL.

This clone was picked up one time. CDR3 in DNA: TGCGCCAGCAGCTTTAGACAGGGTGATGGCTACACCTTC. Its translation: CASSFRQGDGYTF. The rearrangement links TRBV5-1 to TRBJ1-2, with 7 bases that match TRBD1. V trimming: 2 bases; J trimming: 6 bases; junction bases outside the gene matches: 4. Germline CDR1 SGHRS, CDR2 YFSETQ. This CDR3 comprises 13 residues.

The genes are TRBV18 and TRBJ2-7; 8 bases are a match to TRBD2. V was pared by 1 base and J by 3 bases, with 2 bases of the junction left unmatched. Germline loops: CDR1 KGHSH, CDR2 LQKENI. The CDR3 length is 14 residues. Here the CDR3 DNA reads TGTGCCAGCTCACCACAACGGGAGGGCTACGAGCAGTACTTC. Residues: CASSPQREGYEQYF.

V and J are TRBV29-1 and TRBJ1-2; TRBD1 is a possible D gene (5 bases). The V gene's germline CDR1 is SQVTM and CDR2 ANQGSEA. Trimming left V 0 bases short and J 8 bases short, with 22 bases between. CDR3 length: 16 residues. CDR3 region: CSVEDLVRGGAKGYTF. The CDR3 nucleotides read TGCAGCGTTGAAGATCTGGTCCGGGGGGGAGCGAAGGGCTACACCTTC.

The J gene is TRBJ1-4, the V gene TRBV30, with D possibly TRBD1 on 6 matching bases. Trimming took off 2 bases at V and 3 bases at J, with 10 bases between the two ends. Germline V lookup: CDR1 GTSNPN, CDR2 SVGIG (reference sequence). The CDR3 totals 14 residues. CDR3 nucleotide sequence: TGTGCCTGGAGTAGGGGGTTGGCTAATGAAAAACTGTTTTTT. It encodes CAWSRGLANEKLFF.

This sequence joins TRBV5-1 and TRBJ2-7; D may be TRBD1 (6 bases). In germline, CDR1 is SGHRS, CDR2 YFSETQ. V lost 0 bases and J 4 bases, leaving 11 bases between the germline ends. The CDR3 covers 14 residues. In DNA, the CDR3 is TGCGCCAGCAGCTTGGGACAGGTCTCGTACGAGCAGTACTTC. Translated: CASSLGQVSYEQYF.

The chain has TRBV6-5 and TRBJ2-3, with D maybe TRBD2 (6 bases). The CDR3 spans 13 residues. V lost 0 bases to trimming and J lost 10 bases, with 11 bases between them. The germline V gene encodes CDR1 MNHEY and CDR2 SVGAGI. CDR3 nucleotides: TGTGCCAGCAGTTACTCCGGGGGAGAGGCGCAGTATTTT. This encodes CASSYSGGEAQYF.

This sequence joins TRBV6-6 and TRBJ1-1; 8 positions match TRBD1. This CDR3 is built from 15 residues. From germline, CDR1 is MNHNY and CDR2 SVGAGI (reference sequence). The V and J ends lost 8 bases and 3 bases, in that order; junction bases with no gene match: 11. The CDR3: CASFKSTGGDTEAFF. The CDR3 DNA reads as TGTGCCAGCTTTAAAAGTACAGGGGGGGACACTGAAGCTTTCTTT.

This clone was seen a handful of times. V is TRBV7-6 and J is TRBJ1-2; D gene ambiguous. Germline lookup yields CDR1 SGHVS and CDR2 FNYEAQ. The CDR3 runs to 15 residues. V was cut by 3 bases and J by 8 bases, with 19 bases left in between. CDR3 amino acids: CASSFTIGPIGGYTF. The CDR3 DNA reads TGTGCCAGCAGCTTTACGATTGGGCCCATCGGAGGCTACACCTTC.

This clone was recorded once. V and J are TRBV24-1 and TRBJ2-2, with TRBD2 as a possible D gene (6 bases). CDR3 size: 14 residues. V gave up 10 bases and J gave up 4 bases, with 15 bases separating them. Germline V lookup: CDR1 KGHDR, CDR2 SFDVKD. The DNA of the CDR3 is TGTGCCACAAAAAATGCGGGATCCACCGGGGAGCTGTTTTTT. Its protein is CATKNAGSTGELFF.

This clone came up once. This chain uses TRBV18 with TRBJ2-7; D is unresolved. There are 11 residues in the CDR3. Trimming shortened V by 6 bases and J by 6 bases, and 9 bases separated the two germline ends. The germline V gene has CDR1 KGHSH and CDR2 LQKENI. Here the CDR3 DNA reads TGTGCCAGCTCTCTAGAAGGCGAGCAGTACTTC. Protein sequence: CASSLEGEQYF.

The rearrangement links TRBV9 to TRBJ1-2, with D possibly being TRBD1 (6 bases). The CDR3 is 16 amino acids. CDR1 is SGDLS and CDR2 is YYNGEE in the germline V gene. Trimming took 6 bases from V and 0 from J, leaving 18 bases between them. In DNA, the CDR3 is TGTGCCAGCAAAGGGGGGCCAGGGAACACTAACTATGGCTACACCTTC. This translates into CASKGGPGNTNYGYTF.